Ten or more counts support the clone carrying this TCR beta chain. Its specificity is not known. Researchers took RNA transcripts and amplified the TCR beta CDR3 regions from them. A first-round RT-PCR of the TCR CDR3 used the HTBI primer set. TCRdb processed the multiplex PCR reads anew with MiXCR; each CDR3 protein has one entry. There are under 350,000 distinct CDR3 sequences in the sample; approximately 17% occur only once, and approximately 57% lies in the top ten. The data derive from a study of T cells in Graves' hyperthyroidism and ophthalmopathy. The germline V gene has CDR1 DFQATT and CDR2 SNEGSKA (reference sequence). This CDR3 comprises 14 residues. With 1 base clipped from V and 3 bases from J, the junction kept 6 bases outside the gene matches. Findings and caveats of the study: Stable hyperthyroidism and ophthalmopathy were separated using 13 V-J signatures.

The specimen was blood. The TCR was taken from a woman aged 55-75 years with Graves' ophthalmopathy. The rearrangement joins TRBV20-1 to TRBJ2-7; 7 bases match TRBD1. The CDR3 reads CSARVPGQFYEQYF. In nucleotides, the CDR3 is TGCAGTGCTAGAGTTCCGGGACAGTTCTACGAGCAGTACTTC.